These T cell receptor beta chains were read from a single sample in a study of CD8 T cells in ankylosing spondylitis. TCRdb passed the 5' RACE reads through MiXCR, listing each CDR3 protein once. Of about 270,000 distinct CDR3 sequences detected, 32% appear once; the ten largest clones hold 4% to 5.5%. Input material: blood, either unsorted or a sorted T cell fraction (not recorded which). These receptors were taken from a male donor with ankylosing spondylitis or in good health (not recorded which). Both conserved end residues are part of each CDR3. The D gene is left open where the match is weak. Clone size, where shown, is once, few, many, or a class for clones that have expanded.

CDR3 protein | CDR3 DNA | J gene | clone size | CDR3 length | D gene | V gene
CASSSRYNSPLHF | TGTGCCAGCAGTTCCCGGTATAATTCACCCCTCCACTTT | TRBJ1-6 | few | 13 | . | TRBV12-3/TRBV12-4
CSVIRDQETQYF | TGCAGCGTTATTAGAGACCAAGAGACCCAGTACTTC | TRBJ2-5 | . | 12 | . | TRBV29-1
CASRVAFADTQYF | TGTGCCAGCAGGGTCGCTTTCGCAGATACGCAGTATTTT | TRBJ2-3 | . | 13 | . | TRBV12-3/TRBV12-4
CASSRKGASSYNEQFF | TGTGCCAGCAGTAGGAAGGGGGCAAGCTCCTACAATGAGCAGTTCTTC | TRBJ2-1 | . | 16 | TRBD1 | TRBV6-1
CSAREDANEKLFF | TGCAGTGCTAGAGAGGACGCTAATGAAAAACTGTTTTTT | TRBJ1-4 | few | 13 | . | TRBV20-1
CASSLSLAGLGDTQYF | TGTGCCAGCAGTTTATCCCTAGCGGGGCTTGGGGATACGCAGTATTTT | TRBJ2-3 | . | 16 | TRBD2 | TRBV27
CASSQGSGQSSYEQYF | TGCGCCAGCAGCCAAGGATCCGGACAGAGCTCCTACGAGCAGTACTTC | TRBJ2-7 | . | 16 | . | TRBV4-1
CATNSRGTDTQYF | TGTGCCACCAACTCTAGGGGGACAGATACGCAGTATTTT | TRBJ2-3 | once | 13 | . | TRBV15
CASSLDPSRQGKLFF | TGTGCCAGCAGTTTAGATCCCTCACGTCAGGGGAAACTGTTTTTT | TRBJ1-4 | few | 15 | . | TRBV28
CASSSGQFSSYEQYF | TGTGCCAGCAGTTCGGGACAGTTCTCCTCCTACGAGCAGTACTTC | TRBJ2-7 | few | 15 | TRBD1 | TRBV27
CSVLTGTGGFGYGYTF | TGCAGCGTTTTAACCGGGACAGGGGGCTTTGGCTATGGCTACACCTTC | TRBJ1-2 | . | 16 | TRBD1 | TRBV29-1
CASGGNNEKLFF | TGCGCCAGCGGGGGAAATAATGAAAAACTGTTTTTT | TRBJ1-4 | . | 12 | . | TRBV4-1
CASSFDRGRNTLHF | TGCGCCAGCAGCTTTGACAGGGGGCGCAACACCCTCCACTTT | TRBJ1-6 | few | 14 | TRBD1 | TRBV5-1
CASSLQNTEAFF | TGCGCCAGCAGCCTGCAAAACACTGAAGCTTTCTTT | TRBJ1-1 | . | 12 | . | TRBV5-1
CSALAGGALNNEQFF | TGCAGTGCCCTCGCCGGGGGGGCATTAAACAATGAGCAGTTCTTC | TRBJ2-1 | . | 15 | TRBD2 | TRBV20-1